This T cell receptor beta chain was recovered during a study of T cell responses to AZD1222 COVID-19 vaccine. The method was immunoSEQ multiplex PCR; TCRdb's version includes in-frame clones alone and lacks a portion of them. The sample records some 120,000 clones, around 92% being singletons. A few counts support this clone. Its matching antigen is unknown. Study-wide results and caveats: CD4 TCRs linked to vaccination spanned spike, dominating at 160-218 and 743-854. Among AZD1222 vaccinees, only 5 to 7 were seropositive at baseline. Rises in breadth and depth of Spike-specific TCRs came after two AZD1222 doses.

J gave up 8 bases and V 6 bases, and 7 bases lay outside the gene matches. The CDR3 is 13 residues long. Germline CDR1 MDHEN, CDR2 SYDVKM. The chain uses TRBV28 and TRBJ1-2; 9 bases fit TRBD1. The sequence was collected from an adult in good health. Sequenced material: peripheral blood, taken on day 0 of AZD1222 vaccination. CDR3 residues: CASSVRTGAGYTF. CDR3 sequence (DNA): TGTGCCAGCAGCGTTCGGACAGGGGCAGGCTACACCTTC.